This T cell receptor beta chain originates from a study of read filtering for tumor transcriptome and immune sequencing. Whole-study context: Patients were approximately 17 male and 11 to 15 female, mean age around 70 years, range roughly 45 to 85. IR-seq gave about 3.5 to 11 million TCR reads per sample; RNA-seq gave roughly 80 to 1,300. 8 or 9 patients were R-ISS I, 16 were R-ISS II, 6 or 7 were R-ISS III. Study conclusions and caveats: The sorted CD138-negative fraction was a mixed bone marrow immune population, not purified T cells.

About this clonotype: As yet, its antigen is unknown. Possible read error: a much larger clone is one base away.

From 350 to 500 ng of RNA, a library with molecular barcoded alpha/delta and beta/gamma adaptors was made. MiXCR was run by TCRdb on the reads, yielding one entry per CDR3 protein. The table shows some 140,000 distinct CDR3 sequences, with 13% occurring only once. The CDR3 has 15 residues. CDR1 and CDR2 (germline): DFQATT, SNEGSKA (reference sequence). The V call is TRBV20-1, the J call TRBJ1-5, with D unresolved. The source material was a population of CD138-negative cells sorted from bone marrow. The TCR sequence derives from a donor aged 40 or older with multiple myeloma. CDR3 sequence reads: CSAGDYDNSNQPQHF. CDR3 DNA sequence: TGCAGTGCTGGAGATTACGACAATAGCAATCAGCCCCAGCATTTT.